This T cell receptor beta chain is from a study of blood T cell repertoires in COVID-19. Study as a whole: Acute and convalescent COVID-19 samples came from the United States, Italy and Spain. T cells, B-cell-depleted T cells, or PBMCs supplied cDNA or gDNA.

Authors' data handling: Nucleated cell number was recorded as an estimate derived from reference gene primer amplification. Profiled with immunoSEQ multiplex PCR; TCRdb holds only in-frame clones, not every one. D and trimming were read from the DNA, whereas the V and J calls and clone size are those reported in that table. The data hold 650,000 to 800,000 clones, with more than 80% observed a single time. The TCR was taken from a woman under 30 with acute or convalescent COVID-19. Sequenced input: peripheral blood.

Here the CDR3 reads CASSNLVQGFEKLFF. For the CDR3, the DNA is TGTGCCAGCAGCAATTTGGTCCAGGGTTTTGAAAAACTGTTTTTT. The genes are TRBV21-1 and TRBJ1-4; TRBD1, the table's D call, was not compared with the DNA. TRBV21-1 is a documented pseudogene. CDR3 length: 15 amino acids.